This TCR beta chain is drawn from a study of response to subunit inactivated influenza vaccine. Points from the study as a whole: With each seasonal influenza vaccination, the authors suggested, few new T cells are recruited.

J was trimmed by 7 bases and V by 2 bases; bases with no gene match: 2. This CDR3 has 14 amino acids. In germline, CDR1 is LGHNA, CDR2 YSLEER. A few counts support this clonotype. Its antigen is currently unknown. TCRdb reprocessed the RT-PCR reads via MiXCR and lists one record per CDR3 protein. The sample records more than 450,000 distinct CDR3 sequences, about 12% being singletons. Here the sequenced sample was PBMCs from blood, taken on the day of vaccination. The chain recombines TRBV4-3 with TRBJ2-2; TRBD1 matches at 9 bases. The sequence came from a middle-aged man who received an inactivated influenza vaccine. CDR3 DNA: TGCGCCAGCAGCCAAACAGGGGGCGGCGGGGAGCTGTTTTTT. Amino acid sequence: CASSQTGGGGELFF.